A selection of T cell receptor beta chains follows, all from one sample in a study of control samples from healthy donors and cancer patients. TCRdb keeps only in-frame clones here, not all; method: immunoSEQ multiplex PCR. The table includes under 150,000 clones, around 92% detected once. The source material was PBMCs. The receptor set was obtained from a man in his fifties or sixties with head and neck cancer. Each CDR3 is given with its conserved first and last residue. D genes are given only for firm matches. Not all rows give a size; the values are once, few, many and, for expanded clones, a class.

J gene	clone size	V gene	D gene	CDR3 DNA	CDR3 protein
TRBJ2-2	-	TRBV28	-	TGTGCCAGCAGTTTAACAGTAGAACTTAGCGGGGAGCTGTTTTTT	CASSLTVELSGELFF
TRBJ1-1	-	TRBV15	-	TGTGCCACCAGCAGAGTGTGGGGGAACGGTCCCCTTGAGAACACTGAAGCTTTCTTT	CATSRVWGNGPLENTEAFF
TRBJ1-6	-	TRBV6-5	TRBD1	TGTGCCAGCAGGCCCCGACAGGGGAGTTCACCCCTCCACTTT	CASRPRQGSSPLHF
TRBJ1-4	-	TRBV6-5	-	TGTGCCAGCAGACGGGACCCGCAAGGGGAAAAACTGTTTTTT	CASRRDPQGEKLFF
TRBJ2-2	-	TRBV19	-	TGTGCCAGTAGTCCATCGGCGAACACCGGGGAGCTGTTTTTT	CASSPSANTGELFF
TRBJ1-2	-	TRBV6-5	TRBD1	TGTGCCAGCAGTCTAACCGGGACAGCCAAGGACTACACCTTC	CASSLTGTAKDYTF
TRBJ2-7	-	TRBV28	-	TGTGCCAGCACTATAGGGCGACAGTACTACGAGCAGTACTTC	CASTIGRQYYEQYF
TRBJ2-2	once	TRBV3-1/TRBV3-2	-	TGTGCCAGCAGCCTTACAGGGACGGCCGGGGAGCTGTTTTTT	CASSLTGTAGELFF
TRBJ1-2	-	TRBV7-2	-	TGTGCCAGCAGCGACAGAATTACATGGGATCAGGATGGCTACACCTTC	CASSDRITWDQDGYTF
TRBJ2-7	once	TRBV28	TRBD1	TGTGCCAGCACCACTCACGGGACAGGGGCCGGCGAGCAGTACTTC	CASTTHGTGAGEQYF
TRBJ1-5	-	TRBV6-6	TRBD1	TGTGCCAGCAGTCCCTCAGGGGGGGAGAGCAATCAGCCCCAGCATTTT	CASSPSGGESNQPQHF
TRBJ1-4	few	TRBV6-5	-	TGTGCCAGCAGGAGGCAGGCCATCGGTGAAAAACTGTTTTTT	CASRRQAIGEKLFF
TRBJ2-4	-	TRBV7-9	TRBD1	TGTGCCAGCAGTACTGACAGGGGGGTCAAAAACATTCAGTACTTC	CASSTDRGVKNIQYF
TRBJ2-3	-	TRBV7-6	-	TGTGCCAGCAGCTTAGAACCAGCGGGTAGCACAGATACGCAGTATTTT	CASSLEPAGSTDTQYF
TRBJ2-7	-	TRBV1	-	TGCACCAGCAGCCGGGCTAGCGGGGGTTACGAGCAGTACTTC	CTSSRASGGYEQYF
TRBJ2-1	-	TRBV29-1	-	TGCAGCGTCGCTACAACTGAGCAGTTCTTC	CSVATTEQFF
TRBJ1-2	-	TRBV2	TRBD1	TGTGCCAGCAGTGTAGGACAGGGCCCTATAGTAGAGGGCTACACCTTC	CASSVGQGPIVEGYTF
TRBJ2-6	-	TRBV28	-	TGTGCCAGCAGTCCAGATAACTCTGGGGCCAACGTCCTGACTTTC	CASSPDNSGANVLTF
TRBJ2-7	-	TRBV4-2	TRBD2	TGTGCCAGCAGCCAAGGTAGCGGGCCGGACTCCTACGAGCAGTACTTC	CASSQGSGPDSYEQYF
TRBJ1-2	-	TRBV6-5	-	TGTGCCAGCAGTAATCCGGGGGTCTATGGCTACACCTTC	CASSNPGVYGYTF
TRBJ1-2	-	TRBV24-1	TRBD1	TGTGCCACCAGTGCCTCGGGACAGGGAGATGGCTACACCTTC	CATSASGQGDGYTF
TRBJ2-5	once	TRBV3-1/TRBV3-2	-	TGTGCCAGCAGCTCAAGGGGGGGGAAGACCCAGTACTTC	CASSSRGGKTQYF
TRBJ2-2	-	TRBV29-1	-	TGCAGCGTGAGTGACGGGGAGCTGTTTTTT	CSVSDGELFF
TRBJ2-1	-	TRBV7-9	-	TGTGCCAGCAGCTTAATTCCGTCCTACAATGAGCAGTTCTTC	CASSLIPSYNEQFF
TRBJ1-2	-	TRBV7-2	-	TGTGCCAGCAGCCCCTATACCCGTGGCTACACCTTC	CASSPYTRGYTF
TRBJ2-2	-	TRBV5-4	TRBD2	TGTGCCAGCAGCTTGGCTTCTAGCGGGAGTACCGGGGAGCTGTTTTTT	CASSLASSGSTGELFF
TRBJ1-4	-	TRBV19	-	TGTGCCAGTAGCGAGGGGTCAGGGGCAACTAATGAAAAACTGTTTTTT	CASSEGSGATNEKLFF
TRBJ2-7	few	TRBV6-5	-	TGTGCCAGCAGTTACACATCTAAGTGGGCTACCTACGAGCAGTACTTC	CASSYTSKWATYEQYF
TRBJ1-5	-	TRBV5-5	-	TGTGCCAGCAGCTTGTGGGGGATGATGGGCAATCAGCCCCAGCATTTT	CASSLWGMMGNQPQHF
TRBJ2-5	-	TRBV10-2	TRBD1	TGCGCCAGCAGTGACAGGGGGCTAGACCAAGAGACCCAGTACTTC	CASSDRGLDQETQYF
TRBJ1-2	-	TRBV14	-	TGTGCCAGCAGCCCAGAGGGACCGAACATCTATGGCTACACCTTC	CASSPEGPNIYGYTF
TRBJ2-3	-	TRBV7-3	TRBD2	TGTGCCAGCAGCCCCCCCGGGCTAGCGGGGAAAGATACGCAGTATTTT	CASSPPGLAGKDTQYF
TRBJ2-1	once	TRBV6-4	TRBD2	TGTGCCAGCAAGATGGAAGCGGGGGCCACCTACAATGAGCAGTTCTTC	CASKMEAGATYNEQFF
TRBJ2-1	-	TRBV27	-	TGTGCCAGCAGTTTCGGCAGCTCCTACAATGAGCAGTTCTTC	CASSFGSSYNEQFF
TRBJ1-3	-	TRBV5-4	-	TGTGCCAGCAGCTTGGGGGGCTCTGGAAACACCATATATTTT	CASSLGGSGNTIYF
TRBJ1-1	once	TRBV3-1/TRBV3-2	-	TGTGCCAGCGGCCGGACAGAAAACACTGAAGCTTTCTTT	CASGRTENTEAFF
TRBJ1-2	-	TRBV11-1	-	TGTGCCAGCAGCCTAAGGGAGGGCAATGGCTACACCTTC	CASSLREGNGYTF
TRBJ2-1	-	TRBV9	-	TGTGCCAGCAGCGTAGAGGGGGGCGATATGAATGAGCAGTTCTTC	CASSVEGGDMNEQFF
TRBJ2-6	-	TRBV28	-	TGTGCCAGCACCTCCTCTGGGGCCAACGTCCTGACTTTC	CASTSSGANVLTF
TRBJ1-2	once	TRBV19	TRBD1	TGTGCCAGTAGTCACCGGGACAGGTATGGCTACACCTTC	CASSHRDRYGYTF
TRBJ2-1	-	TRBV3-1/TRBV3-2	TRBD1	TGTGCCAGCAGCCTCCGGGACAGGGAAGAGCAGTTCTTC	CASSLRDREEQFF
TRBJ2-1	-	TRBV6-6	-	TGTGCCAGCAGTGTCCACCCGAGGGACAATGAGCAGTTCTTC	CASSVHPRDNEQFF
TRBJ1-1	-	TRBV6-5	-	TGTGCCAGCATGTTACGGAAGAGAACTGAAGCTTTCTTT	CASMLRKRTEAFF
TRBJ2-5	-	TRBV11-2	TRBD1	TGTGCCAGCAGCTTGGGACAGATCCTTAACGGGTACCAAGAGACCCAGTACTTC	CASSLGQILNGYQETQYF
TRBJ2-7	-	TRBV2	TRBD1	TGTGCCAGCAGTGGACAGGGTTACGAGCAGTACTTC	CASSGQGYEQYF
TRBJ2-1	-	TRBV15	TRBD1	TGTGCCACCAGCCCTAAATCGGACAGGTTAAACAATGAGCAGTTCTTC	CATSPKSDRLNNEQFF
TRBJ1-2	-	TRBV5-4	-	TGTGCCAGCAGCTTGGGACAAAAACCGAACTATGGCTACACCTTC	CASSLGQKPNYGYTF
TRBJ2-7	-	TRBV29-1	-	TGCAGCGTTACCGGGGGCGGGAGTAACGAGCAGTACTTC	CSVTGGGSNEQYF
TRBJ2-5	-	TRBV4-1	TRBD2	TGCGCCAGCAGCCAGGAACCCAGCGGGGGGGCCCGGACCCAAGAGACCCAGTACTTC	CASSQEPSGGARTQETQYF
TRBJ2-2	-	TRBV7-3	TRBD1	TGTGCCAGCAGCCGTGGACAGGGCCCAACCGGGGAGCTGTTTTTT	CASSRGQGPTGELFF
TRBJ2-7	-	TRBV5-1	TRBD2	TGCGCCAGCAGCCGCCAGCAAGCGGGGGGCCCTTACCACTTC	CASSRQQAGGPYHF
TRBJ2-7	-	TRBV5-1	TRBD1	TGCGCCAGCGCACCGGGAAGACAGGGGGGTACCTATTCCTACGAGCAGTACTTC	CASAPGRQGGTYSYEQYF
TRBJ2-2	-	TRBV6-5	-	TGTGCCAGCCAAAGTACGGGAAACACCGGGGAGCTGTTTTTT	CASQSTGNTGELFF
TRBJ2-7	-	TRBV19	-	TGTGCCAGTAGTATCGTAGGGGGGGAGGGCCGCTACGAGCAGTACTTC	CASSIVGGEGRYEQYF
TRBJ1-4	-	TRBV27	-	TGTGCCAGCCGGGCGGGTGGAAAACTGTTTTTT	CASRAGGKLFF
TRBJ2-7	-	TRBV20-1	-	TGCAGTGCTAGTGGCTCTGGCTACTACGAGCAGTACTTC	CSASGSGYYEQYF
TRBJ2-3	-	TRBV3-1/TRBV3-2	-	TGTGCCAGCAGCCAAGATCTTCGGGGAAGCACAGATACGCAGTATTTT	CASSQDLRGSTDTQYF
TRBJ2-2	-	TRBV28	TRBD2	TGTGCCAGCATACCGACTAGCGTCACCGGGGAGCTGTTTTTT	CASIPTSVTGELFF
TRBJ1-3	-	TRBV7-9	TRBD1	TGTGCCAGCAGCGGAACCAAAGGGACAGCCTCTTTCTCTGGAAACACCATATATTTT	CASSGTKGTASFSGNTIYF